Described below is a single T cell receptor beta chain sequence and its context. Other DNA sequences in this specimen translate into the identical CDR3. This specimen belongs to a study of blood T cell repertoires in COVID-19. As processed by the authors: Estimates of nucleated cell counts were drawn from the amplification of reference gene primers. Sequencing was performed with immunoSEQ multiplex PCR; in TCRdb, only in-frame clones are kept and a portion is missing. V and J calls and clone size are given by that table; D and trimming were obtained from the DNA. This sample has about 260,000 clones; approximately 88% occur once, and the top ten carry 0.7%. Germline V CDR1 and CDR2: SGHTA, FQGNSA. V was pared by 1 base and J by 5 bases, with 9 bases between. CDR3 size: 13 residues.

This clonotype originated in a human donor in a cohort sampled during active COVID-19. Input material: peripheral blood. The rearrangement joins TRBV7-2 to TRBJ2-7; D might be TRBD2 (7 bases). The DNA for the CDR3 is TGTGCCAGCAGCTTAGTAGGGGGGGACGAGCAGTACTTC. Translated: CASSLVGGDEQYF.